Each of the 17 T cell receptor beta chains below was sequenced from the same sample in a study of T cells in Graves' hyperthyroidism and ophthalmopathy. It was RNA transcripts that yielded the amplified TCR beta CDR3 regions. RT-PCR in the first round (using the HTBI primer set) targeted the TCR CDR3. TCRdb re-called the multiplex PCR reads with MiXCR, one entry per CDR3 protein. The table records around 760,000 distinct CDR3 sequences, roughly a third of them present only once. Sequencing used blood. The receptors come from a woman aged 40 to 50 with Graves' hyperthyroidism.

Details on this clonotype: A read error may produce the germline difference seen at one junction end. V is TRBV7-8 and J is TRBJ2-7; the D gene is possibly TRBD1 (5 bases). The CDR3 spans 15 residues. The germline V gene has CDR1 SGHVS and CDR2 FQNEAQ. CDR3 bases: TGTGCCAGCAGCTCTAATCACAGGATTGGATACGGGCAGTACTTC. As protein: CASSSNHRIGYGQYF.

The chain is built from TRBV6-6 and TRBJ1-2, with D uncertain. V shed 0 bases and J shed 4 bases, with 9 bases lying between them. The CDR3 extends over 14 amino acids. CDR1 MNHNY and CDR2 SVGAGI come from the germline V gene (reference sequence). The CDR3: CASSYSESTYGYTF. In DNA form, the CDR3 reads TGTGCCAGCAGTTACTCAGAATCAACCTATGGCTACACCTTC.

This sequence joins TRBV20-1 and TRBJ1-3, with D perhaps TRBD1 (5 bases). The CDR3 length is 12 residues. The V gene's germline CDR1 is DFQATT and CDR2 SNEGSKA (reference sequence). Trimming took off 6 bases at V and 4 bases at J, with 10 bases between the two ends. This CDR3 reads CSAPGLGNTIYF. DNA for the CDR3: TGCAGTGCCCCGGGACTCGGAAACACCATATATTTT.

Turning to this clonotype: A single base separates this from a much larger clone, so it may be a read error. The chain is built from TRBV7-2 and TRBJ2-7; D is undetermined. Germline CDR1 reads SGHTA; CDR2 reads FQGNSA. This CDR3 has 14 amino acids. The CDR3 DNA is TGTGCCAGCAGCTATCAGGAACACTCCTCCGAGCAGTACTTC. As protein: CASSYQEHSSEQYF.

Turning to this clonotype: The junction shows a germline mismatch at one end, possibly a read error. V is TRBV11-2 and J is TRBJ1-1; D not resolved. This CDR3 is 13 amino acids long. CDR1 and CDR2 (germline): SGHAT, FQNNGV. The CDR3 sequence: CASSLERWTEALF. CDR3 sequence (DNA): TGTGCCAGCAGCTTAGAACGTTGGACTGAAGCTCTCTTT.

With respect to this clonotype: No conserved phenylalanine or tryptophan is present at the end of the CDR3, so a read error is the likely explanation. The chain carries TRBV15 and TRBJ1-3; the D is unclear. The length of the CDR3 is 13 residues. Trimming cost V 1 base and J 8 bases, with 9 bases left between them. CDR1 LNHNV and CDR2 YYDKDF come from the germline V gene (reference sequence). The CDR3 bases are TGTGCCACCAGCAGAGGAGGGAGATACACCATATATTCT. Its translation is CATSRGGRYTIYS.

V and J are TRBV20-1 and TRBJ2-5, with D possibly matching TRBD2 (6 bases). Germline CDR1 reads DFQATT; CDR2 reads SNEGSKA (reference sequence). V gave up 3 bases and J gave up 5 bases, with 16 bases separating them. The CDR3 is made up of 14 amino acids. The CDR3 DNA reads TGCAGTGCTAGTCACGGGGGTGGGGGGGAGACCCAGTACTTC. This gives the protein CSASHGGGGETQYF.

With regard to this clonotype: Compared with germline, one end of the junction differs, possibly owing to a read error. Written as DNA, the CDR3 is TGCGCCAGCAGCCCATTGGACGGGGTGTGGACTGAAGCTCTCTTT. Translated, it gives CASSPLDGVWTEALF. The chain recombines TRBV10-2 with TRBJ1-1; no clear D gene. CDR3 length equals 15 residues. Germline V gene sequence: CDR1 WSHSY, CDR2 SAAADI.

The chain couples TRBV9 to TRBJ2-7; D unclear. The ends were cut back, 4 bases at V and 0 bases at J, with 17 bases in the middle. This CDR3 is built from 16 residues. Germline loops: CDR1 SGDLS, CDR2 YYNGEE. The CDR3 DNA follows: TGTGCCAGCAGCCCATTGGGCTACTCTAACTCCTACGAGCAGTACTTC. It specifies CASSPLGYSNSYEQYF. The full variable domain, its missing parts supplied by reference TRBV9 and TRBJ2-7, is DSGVTQTPKHLITATGQRVTLRCSPRSGDLSVYWYQQSLDQGLQFLIQYYNGEERAKGNILERFSAQQFPDLHSELNLSSLELGDSALYFCASSPLGYSNSYEQYFGPGTRLTVT.

In its sample, this clonotype was seen many times. V gene TRBV12-3 or TRBV12-4 combines with J gene TRBJ1-6; unclear D gene. CDR3 size: 12 residues. The germline V and J ends were trimmed by 5 bases and 10 bases, with 9 bases remaining between them. The CDR3 DNA reads TGTGCCAGCAGTCCCGGGAGCTCACCCCTCCACTTT. It specifies CASSPGSSPLHF.

The chain uses TRBV12-5 and TRBJ2-1; D possibly corresponds to TRBD2 (5 bases). Germline V gene data show CDR1 as LGHNT and CDR2 as FRNRAP. V lost 1 base and J 11 bases, leaving 21 bases between the germline ends. The CDR3 loop spans 16 amino acids. In DNA form, the CDR3 reads TGTGCTAGTGGTTTGGAAACGGGGTTTCTCCCCGGGAAGCAGTTCTTC. Translating it yields CASGLETGFLPGKQFF. The full variable domain, with the rest looked up from reference TRBV12-5 and TRBJ2-1, is DARVTQTPRHKVTEMGQEVTMRCQPILGHNTVFWYRQTMMQGLELLAYFRNRAPLDDSGMPKDRFSAEMPDATLATLKIQPSEPRDSAVYFCASGLETGFLPGKQFFGPGTRLTVL.

This clonotype was observed at least ten times. V usage is TRBV7-9 and J usage is TRBJ1-2, with no clear D. CDR3 length: 12 amino acids. V lost 1 base and J lost 9, with 9 bases in between. CDR1 and CDR2 (germline): SEHNR, FQNEAQ (reference sequence). The CDR3 region has the DNA TGTGCCAGCAGCTTAGTCTCGAGTAGCTACACCTTC. This sequence encodes CASSLVSSSYTF.

The table lists this clonotype with a few counts. This chain links TRBV4-3 with TRBJ2-7; possibly TRBD1 or TRBD2 for D (5 bases each). V was cut by 0 bases and J by 3 bases, with 12 bases left in between. The V gene's germline CDR1 is LGHNA and CDR2 YSLEER. The length of the CDR3 is 15 residues. The CDR3 reads CASSQDPNGGYEQYF. DNA of the CDR3: TGCGCCAGCAGCCAAGATCCCAATGGGGGCTACGAGCAGTACTTC.

This chain links TRBV7-8 with TRBJ2-5; 7 nucleotides line up with TRBD2. The CDR3 has 17 amino acids. J was trimmed by 0 bases and V by 8 bases; bases with no gene match: 15. CDR1 is SGHVS and CDR2 is FQNEAQ in the germline V gene. The CDR3: CASSPPRLAANQETQYF. The CDR3 region has the DNA TGTGCCAGCTCACCACCCCGGCTAGCGGCGAACCAAGAGACCCAGTACTTC. Complete variable domain (other parts from reference TRBV7-8 and TRBJ2-5): GAGVSQSPRYKVAKRGQDVALRCDPISGHVSLFWYQQALGQGPEFLTYFQNEAQLDKSGLPSDRFFAERPEGSVSTLKIQRTQQEDSAVYLCASSPPRLAANQETQYFGPGTRLLVL.

This clonotype showed up many times. The chain recombines TRBV10-2 with TRBJ1-5, with D maybe TRBD1 (6 bases). The CDR3 contains 14 residues. V dropped 3 bases and J dropped 5 bases, with 11 bases sitting between them. Looked up from germline, CDR1 is WSHSY and CDR2 is SAAADI. This CDR3 reads CASSEQGTYQPQHF. CDR3 sequence (DNA): TGCGCCAGCAGTGAACAGGGTACTTATCAGCCCCAGCATTTT.

The V and J genes are TRBV6-1 and TRBJ2-7, with D perhaps TRBD2 (6 bases). CDR1 is MNHNS, CDR2 SASEGT, per germline. The CDR3 contains 13 residues. V was shortened by 5 bases and J by 7 bases, with 15 bases between the two germline ends. The DNA for the CDR3 is TGTGCCAGCAGTCTTAGCGGAATCTGGGAGCAGTACTTC. It codes for CASSLSGIWEQYF.

The chain recombines TRBV20-1 with TRBJ1-1; tentative D call: TRBD1 (6 bases). V dropped 2 bases and J dropped 3 bases, with 22 bases sitting between them. Germline lookup yields CDR1 DFQATT and CDR2 SNEGSKA (reference sequence). The CDR3 totals 17 residues. The CDR3, as DNA: TGCAGTGCTAGACTCATACAGGGTCCCCGGGAGGACACTGAAGCTTTCTTT. Translation: CSARLIQGPREDTEAFF.